This T cell receptor (beta chain) was documented in a study of blood T cell repertoires in COVID-19 (dated by TCRdb to about 2020). Regarding the study in general: Samples from collaborators originated in the United States, Italy and Spain and spanned both the acute and convalescent phases of COVID-19. The material from the prospective study consisted of cDNA or gDNA derived from T cells, B-cell-depleted T cells, or PBMCs. Subjects who had been exposed to COVID-19, were actively infected with it, or had recovered from it provided the deeply sampled blood TCRbeta repertoires that made up the dataset. The repertoires were released in a freely available public database intended as a resource for research on the immune response to SARS-CoV-2. The samples were drawn from the first 160 participants of the ongoing ImmuneRACE study and from about 1,200 subjects provided by 6 global collaborators. Sample metadata almost always included a de-identified subject ID, COVID-19 status, age in years and sex. Where available, HLA class I and class II types were obtained from metadata supplied by the sample provider rather than from assay-based typing. The investigation overall reported the following: Clinical and demographic metadata were provided uncurated, with the amount varying by source and participant.

TCRbeta CDR3 regions were amplified from genomic DNA by means of the immunoSEQ Assay, a bias-controlled multiplex PCR. In the original analysis: Within the assay, amplification of reference gene primers was used to estimate how many nucleated cells each sample contained. To quantify the absolute abundance of each unique TCRbeta CDR3 rearrangement, sequence reads were collapsed and filtered. For each sample, productive Simpson clonality was calculated as the square root of Simpson's diversity index across productive rearrangements. TCRdb re-hosts the immuneACCESS table, in-frame sequences only. Its copies lack some clones; in the studies checked, an unresolved V gene accounts for under half of them, and the cause for the rest is not known. The V and J calls and clone size were taken over from that table, and D and trimming were inferred from the DNA. This sample is represented by roughly 39,000 clones; roughly nine tenths of them were singletons. About 10% of the sample is in the top ten clones.

Whole blood was collected in K2EDTA tubes by collaborating institutions according to the institutions' own protocols. Collaborator samples were shipped for TCRbeta analysis as frozen whole blood, isolated PBMCs, or DNA extracted from either sample type. CDR1 SGHRS and CDR2 YFSETQ are derived from the germline V gene. From the cysteine through the phenylalanine, the CDR3 covers 18 amino acids. Left in the record is the CDR3 DNA by itself, 54 bases read in frame from the first base. Trimmed from V: 2 bases; trimmed from J: 3 bases; junction bases lacking a gene match: 10. In regard to this clone: The target of this receptor is not known. No much larger clone exists at a distance of one base, and base qualities are not known.

Sequenced sample: peripheral blood. This chain is built from TRBV5-1 and TRBJ2-1, and 11 junctional nucleotides match TRBD2. This TCR was recovered from a man aged 30 to 45 with active or convalescent COVID-19. The bases are TGCGCCAGCAGCTTCTCCGGTGCTAGCGGGGGGAACTACAATGAGCAGTTCTTC. Protein translation: CASSFSGASGGNYNEQFF.